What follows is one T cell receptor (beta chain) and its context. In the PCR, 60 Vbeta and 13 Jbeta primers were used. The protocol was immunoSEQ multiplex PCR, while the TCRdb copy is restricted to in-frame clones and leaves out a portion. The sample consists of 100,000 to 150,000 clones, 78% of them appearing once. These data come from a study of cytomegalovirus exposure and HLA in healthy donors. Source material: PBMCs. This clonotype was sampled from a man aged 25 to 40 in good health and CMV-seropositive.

CDR3: CASSLGQGGDEQYF. The CDR3 coding sequence is TGCGCCAGCAGCTTGGGGCAGGGTGGGGACGAGCAGTACTTC. The genes are TRBV5-1 and TRBJ2-7; maybe TRBD1 (5 bases). The CDR3 has 14 residues. Germline V CDR1 and CDR2: SGHRS, YFSETQ. The V gene lost 0 bases and the J gene lost 5 bases, with 12 bases spanning the gap.